This T cell receptor (beta chain) originates from a study of blood T cell repertoires in COVID-19. For the study at large: The study drew acute and convalescent COVID-19 samples from the United States, Italy and Spain. In each case, the material was cDNA or gDNA derived from T cells, B-cell-depleted T cells, or PBMCs.

In the authors' methods: It was from reference gene primer amplification that nucleated cell counts were estimated. Repertoires were generated with immunoSEQ multiplex PCR, while TCRdb's copy carries only in-frame clones and drops some. V and J calls and clone size follow that table, whereas D and trimming were derived from the DNA. In the table there are some 220,000 clones, roughly 81% of which are singletons. This CDR3 comprises 14 residues. V lost 6 bases to trimming and J lost 6 bases; unmatched junction nucleotides: 8. CDR1 is MDHEN, CDR2 SYDVKM, per germline. The chain has TRBV28 and TRBJ2-7; 10 bases align to TRBD2. The receptor's source is a man in his fifties or sixties with acute or convalescent COVID-19. Sequenced sample: peripheral blood. The CDR3 here is CASRLTSGIGEQYF. In nucleotides, the CDR3 is TGTGCCAGCAGGCTTACTAGCGGGATAGGCGAGCAGTACTTC.